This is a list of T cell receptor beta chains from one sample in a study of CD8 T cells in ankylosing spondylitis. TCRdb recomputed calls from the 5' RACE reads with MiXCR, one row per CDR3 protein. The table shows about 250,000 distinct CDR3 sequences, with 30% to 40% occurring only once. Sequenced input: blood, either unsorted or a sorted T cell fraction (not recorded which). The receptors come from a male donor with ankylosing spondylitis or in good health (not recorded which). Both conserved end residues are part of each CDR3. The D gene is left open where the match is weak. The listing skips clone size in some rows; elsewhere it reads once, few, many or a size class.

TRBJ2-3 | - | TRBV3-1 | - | TGTTCCAGCAGACGTGAGGCACGAACAGATACGCAGTATTTT | CSSRREARTDTQYF
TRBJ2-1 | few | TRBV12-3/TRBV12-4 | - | TGTGCCAGCAGTTTATCAGGGCTCCCCAATGAGCAGTTCTTC | CASSLSGLPNEQFF
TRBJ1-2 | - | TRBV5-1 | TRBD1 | TGCGCCAGCAGCCAAGACAGGGGGACTTATGGCTACACCTTC | CASSQDRGTYGYTF
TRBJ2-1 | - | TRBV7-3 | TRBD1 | TGTGCCAGCAGCTTGGGGACAGGGTCCTACAATGAGCAGTTCTTC | CASSLGTGSYNEQFF
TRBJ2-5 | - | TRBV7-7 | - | TGTGCCAGCAGTAGGGTCCCCGGGGAGACCCAGTACTTC | CASSRVPGETQYF
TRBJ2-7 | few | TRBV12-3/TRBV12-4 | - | TGTGCCAGCACTCATGCGGGGCAGGGTGGAGAGCAGTACTTC | CASTHAGQGGEQYF
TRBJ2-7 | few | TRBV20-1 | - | TGCAGTGCAGAGTCCGGGACTGCAAGCGAGCAGTACTTC | CSAESGTASEQYF
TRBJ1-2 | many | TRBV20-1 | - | TGCAGTGCTAGAGATCCGGCGGGGGCAGGACTTCTACTCTATGGCTACACCTTC | CSARDPAGAGLLLYGYTF
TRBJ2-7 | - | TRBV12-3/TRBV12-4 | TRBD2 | TGTGCCAGCACCGCCCCGGGGGGCGAGCAGTACTTC | CASTAPGGEQYF
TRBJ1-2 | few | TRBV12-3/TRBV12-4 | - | TGTGCCAGCAGTTTAGTTGAGTCTAACTATGGCTACACCTTC | CASSLVESNYGYTF
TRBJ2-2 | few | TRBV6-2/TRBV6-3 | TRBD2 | TGTGCCCTACCGCCGGGACTAGCGGGGGAACCTCCAGAGGACACCGGGGAGCTGTTTTTT | CALPPGLAGEPPEDTGELFF
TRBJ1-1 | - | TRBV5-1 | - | TGCGCCAGCAGGCGGACTGGCGAAGCTTTCTTT | CASRRTGEAFF
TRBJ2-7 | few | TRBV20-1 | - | TGCAGTGCTACCATCTCGGACAGAAACTACGAGCAGTACTTC | CSATISDRNYEQYF
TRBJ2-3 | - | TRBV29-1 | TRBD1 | TGCAGCGTACAGGGGGTGACAGATACGCAGTATTTT | CSVQGVTDTQYF
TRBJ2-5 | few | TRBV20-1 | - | TGCAGTGCCCCGTGGCACCAAGAGACCCAGTACTTC | CSAPWHQETQYF
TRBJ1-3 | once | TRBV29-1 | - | TGCAGCGCCGTCCCCTCAGGGGAGGAAGGAAACACCATATATTTT | CSAVPSGEEGNTIYF
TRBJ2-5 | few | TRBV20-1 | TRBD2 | TGCAGTGCTTATAGCGGGGGGGCGGTAGAGACCCAGTACTTC | CSAYSGGAVETQYF